The 21 T cell receptor beta chains presented below share a single source sample, sequenced in a study of regulatory T cells in long-lasting Graves disease (dated by TCRdb to the early 2020s). Library construction relied on multiplex PCR. The instrument given in TCRdb is Illumina HiSeq 4000. iRepertoire HTBI primers and Arm-PCR amplification of CDR3 regions were used to construct TCR beta libraries. TCRdb reran the public reads through fastp at Q25 and MiXCR, keeping productive beta chains. A single entry per CDR3 protein holds the most common genes and DNA from its merged rows. The sample yields 650,000 to 700,000 distinct CDR3 sequences; 30% were counted once. The top ten clones comprise roughly 46% of the sample. The label giving this sample's time point can be read as: persistent/refractory GD, antithyroid drugs over 5 years with positive TRAb. For both TCR sequencing and RNA sequencing, RNA was extracted from PBMCs using TRIzol.

The starting material was peripheral blood mononuclear cells (PBMCs), obtained when the disease was refractory, from a patient treated with antithyroid drugs. These receptors were taken from a female donor with Graves disease.

This clonotype was picked up a small number of times. The genes are TRBV28 and TRBJ2-2; D gene uncertain. Germline assignment: CDR1 MDHEN and CDR2 SYDVKM. The CDR3 extends over 13 amino acids. V lost 8 bases to trimming and J lost 7 bases, with 14 bases between them. In DNA, the CDR3 is TGTGCCAGCCGCAGGTTGGGCAGCGGGGAGCTGTTTTTT. This translates into CASRRLGSGELFF.

Remarks on this clonotype: This clone may be a read error of a much larger clone one base away. The V and J genes are TRBV12-3 or TRBV12-4 and TRBJ1-1; TRBD1 aligns across 8 bases. The CDR3 totals 15 residues. The CDR3 DNA reads as TGTGCCAGCAACCGCCCAGGGGGCCGGGCCACTGAAGCTCTCTTT. It codes for CASNRPGGRATEALF.

The V and J genes are TRBV19 and TRBJ1-4, with D possibly matching TRBD1 (5 bases). Trimming took off 6 bases at V and 7 bases at J, with 15 bases between the two ends. Germline CDR1 is LNHDA and CDR2 is SQIVND (reference sequence). The CDR3 sequence is 14 residues long. CDR3 sequence reads: CASSPSGRGEKLFF. In nucleotides, the CDR3 is TGTGCCAGTAGCCCCTCGGGACGGGGTGAAAAACTGTTTTTT.

This clonotype has a count of ten or more. V and J are TRBV11-2 and TRBJ2-5; D call uncertain. Trimming took off 1 base at V and 4 bases at J, with 10 bases between the two ends. This CDR3 comprises 14 residues. In germline, CDR1 is SGHAT, CDR2 FQNNGV. In nucleotides, the CDR3 is TGTGCCAGCAGCTTAGGGCAGGTTACAGAGACCCAGTACTTC. Translating it yields CASSLGQVTETQYF.

The J gene is TRBJ2-7, the V gene TRBV12-3 or TRBV12-4, with 7 bases aligning to TRBD2. J was trimmed by 6 bases and V by 2 bases; bases with no gene match: 4. This CDR3 contains 13 residues. The CDR3 reads CASSLPGRSEQYF. The CDR3 DNA is TGTGCCAGCAGTTTACCCGGGAGGTCCGAGCAGTACTTC.

This clonotype was observed a handful of times. This chain links TRBV19 with TRBJ1-6, with TRBD1 identical over 7 bases. V was pared by 6 bases and J by 12 bases, with 14 bases of the junction left unmatched. Germline CDR1 reads LNHDA; CDR2 reads SQIVND (reference sequence). CDR3 size: 15 residues. DNA for the CDR3: TGTGCCAGTAGCCGACGCCGAACAGGGGTTGAACCCCTCCACTTT. Translation gives CASSRRRTGVEPLHF.

Only a few counts were recorded for this clonotype. The V gene is TRBV2, the J gene TRBJ2-5; 16 bases match TRBD2. The V segment lost 5 bases and the J segment 12 bases; nucleotides outside the gene matches: 12. CDR1 and CDR2 from the germline V gene are SNHLY and FYNNEI. CDR3 length equals 16 residues. In DNA form, the CDR3 reads TGTGCCAGCAGTAACCACCCGGGACTAGCGGGAGGGCCAGAGTACTTC. Translating gives CASSNHPGLAGGPEYF.

This clonotype was counted only a few times. The chain is built from TRBV11-2 and TRBJ1-6, with 8 bases matching TRBD1. Germline-derived CDR1 and CDR2 are SGHAT and FQNNGV. This CDR3 has 14 amino acids. With V trimmed by 4 bases and J by 7 bases, 3 bases remained unmatched. The CDR3, as DNA: TGTGCCAGCAGCTCGGACAGGGTCAATTCACCCCTCCACTTT. This sequence encodes CASSSDRVNSPLHF.

The rearrangement uses TRBV19 and TRBJ1-2; possible D gene TRBD1, 5 bases. Trimming removed 6 bases at V and 3 bases at J, with 20 bases between. The CDR3 has 16 amino acids. CDR1 and CDR2 from the germline V gene are LNHDA and SQIVND (reference sequence). The CDR3 bases are TGTGCCAGTAGGTCCAGGGAGGGTTTTGATGACTATGGCTACACCTTC. This codes for CASRSREGFDDYGYTF.

This sequence joins TRBV11-2 and TRBJ2-7; 9 positions match TRBD2. Germline CDR1 is SGHAT and CDR2 is FQNNGV. Trimming removed 5 bases from V and 6 bases from J; junction bases left unmatched: 11. The CDR3 runs 15 residues. CDR3 in amino acids: CASSPGTSSSGEQYF. The DNA for the CDR3 is TGTGCCAGCAGCCCGGGGACTAGCAGTTCAGGCGAGCAGTACTTC.

The chain links TRBV7-3 to TRBJ2-7; D is undetermined. The CDR3 consists of 15 residues. V lost 0 bases and J 0 bases, leaving 9 bases between the germline ends. Per germline, CDR1 SGHTA and CDR2 FQGTGA. Written as DNA, the CDR3 is TGTGCCAGCAGCTTAACCCGGGTAGCCTCCTACGAGCAGTACTTC. It specifies CASSLTRVASYEQYF.

The V gene is TRBV18, the J gene TRBJ2-7; the match to TRBD2 covers 12 bases. Unmatched junction bases numbered 4, after V lost 4 bases and J lost 3 bases. The germline V gene has CDR1 KGHSH and CDR2 LQKENI. There are 15 residues in the CDR3. The DNA of the CDR3 is TGTGCCAGCTCACAGGCGACTAGCGGGAGCTACGAGCAGTACTTC. This sequence encodes CASSQATSGSYEQYF. Filled out from reference TRBV18 and TRBJ2-7, the complete variable domain reads NAGVMQNPRHLVRRRGQEARLRCSPMKGHSHVYWYRQLPEEGLKFMVYLQKENIIDESGMPKERFSAEFPKEGPSILRIQQVVRGDSAAYFCASSQATSGSYEQYFGPGTRLTVT.

V usage is TRBV7-9 and J usage is TRBJ2-7; D unresolved. Per the germline V gene, CDR1 is SEHNR and CDR2 is FQNEAQ (reference sequence). Trimming stripped 4 bases from V and 7 bases from J, with 14 bases between. This CDR3 contains 13 residues. This CDR3 is CASSYSSGGEQYF. The CDR3 DNA follows: TGTGCCAGCAGCTACTCCTCCGGTGGGGAGCAGTACTTC.

With respect to this clonotype: A much larger clone sits a single nucleotide away, making a read error possible. This chain uses TRBV6-9 with TRBJ1-2, with D unclear. CDR3 length: 16 amino acids. The germline V and J ends were trimmed by 3 bases and 2 bases, with 16 bases remaining between them. CDR1 and CDR2 from the germline V gene are MNHGY and SVAAGI. CDR3: CASSYYRAVLNYGYTF. The DNA of the CDR3 is TGTGCCAGCAGTTACTATCGGGCAGTGCTGAACTATGGCTACACCTTC.

This clonotype was seen a handful of times. The chain combines TRBV12-3 or TRBV12-4 with TRBJ1-1; D gene ambiguous. The V end lost 4 bases, the J end lost 8 bases, and 14 bases lay between the germline ends. The CDR3 runs 13 residues. For the CDR3, the DNA is TGTGCCAGCAGTTGGGCAGGTCCCGAAGAAGCTTTCTTT. This gives the protein CASSWAGPEEAFF.

The chain joins TRBV20-1 to TRBJ1-5; the match to TRBD1 covers 7 bases. This CDR3 spans 15 amino acids. The J segment lost 2 bases and the V segment lost 2 bases, leaving 6 bases of the junction unmatched. In germline, CDR1 is DFQATT, CDR2 SNEGSKA (reference sequence). The CDR3 DNA sequence: TGCAGTGCTAGATGGACCCAGGGGGGCAATCAGCCCCAGCATTTT. Residues: CSARWTQGGNQPQHF.

This clonotype came up many times. V usage is TRBV2 and J usage is TRBJ2-5; 9 nucleotides agree with TRBD2. V shed 6 bases, J shed 5 bases, and the junction held 10 bases outside the gene matches. CDR1 SNHLY and CDR2 FYNNEI come from the germline V gene. The CDR3 spans 15 residues. The CDR3 loop reads CASSGLAGVRETQYF. Written as DNA, the CDR3 is TGTGCCAGCAGCGGATTAGCGGGAGTTAGGGAGACCCAGTACTTC.

This clonotype was recorded many times. This sequence joins TRBV12-3 or TRBV12-4 and TRBJ2-7; D call uncertain. CDR3 length equals 13 residues. V lost 6 bases to trimming and J lost 0 bases, with 9 bases between them. In nucleotides, the CDR3 is TGTGCCAGCAGCTTCGGCCACTCCTACGAGCAGTACTTC. As protein: CASSFGHSYEQYF.

The chain couples TRBV20-1 to TRBJ2-7; 12 nucleotides line up with TRBD2. With V trimmed by 6 bases and J by 4 bases, 19 bases remained unmatched. Germline values: CDR1 DFQATT, CDR2 SNEGSKA (reference sequence). This CDR3 has 18 residues. CDR3 protein: CSAPSRAASGRAGYEQYF. The CDR3 nucleotides are TGCAGTGCACCCTCCCGGGCGGCTAGCGGGAGGGCAGGGTACGAGCAGTACTTC.

This clonotype has at least ten counts. The rearrangement uses TRBV6-2 or TRBV6-3 and TRBJ2-2; D is uncertain. CDR1 and CDR2 from the germline V gene are MNHEY and SVGEGT. This CDR3 region has 13 residues. V was trimmed by 4 bases and J by 5 bases, leaving 8 bases between them. The CDR3 DNA is TGTGCCAGCAGTTCTAGTCCTACCGGGGAGCTGTTTTTT. As protein: CASSSSPTGELFF.

The sample holds a few counts of this clonotype. The chain recombines TRBV30 with TRBJ1-1; 10 bases line up with TRBD1. Germline-derived CDR1 and CDR2 are GTSNPN and SVGIG (reference sequence). This CDR3 region has 12 residues. The junction had 3 bases not matched to a gene; V was cut back by 6 bases and J by 5 bases. CDR3 region: CACRQGATEAFF. CDR3 in DNA: TGTGCCTGCCGACAGGGGGCAACTGAAGCTTTCTTT.